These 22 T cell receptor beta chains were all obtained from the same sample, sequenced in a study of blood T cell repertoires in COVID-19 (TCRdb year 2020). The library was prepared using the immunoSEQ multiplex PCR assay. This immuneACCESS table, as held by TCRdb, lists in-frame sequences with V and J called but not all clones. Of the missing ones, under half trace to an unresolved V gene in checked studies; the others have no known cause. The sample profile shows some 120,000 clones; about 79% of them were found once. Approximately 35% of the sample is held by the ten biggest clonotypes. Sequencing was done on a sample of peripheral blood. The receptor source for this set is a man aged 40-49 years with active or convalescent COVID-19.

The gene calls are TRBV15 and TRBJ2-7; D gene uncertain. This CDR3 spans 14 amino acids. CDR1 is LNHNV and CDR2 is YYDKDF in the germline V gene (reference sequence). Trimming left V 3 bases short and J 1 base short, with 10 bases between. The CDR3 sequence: CATSSPSGSYEQYF. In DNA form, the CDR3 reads TGTGCCACCAGCAGTCCTTCGGGTTCCTACGAGCAGTACTTC.

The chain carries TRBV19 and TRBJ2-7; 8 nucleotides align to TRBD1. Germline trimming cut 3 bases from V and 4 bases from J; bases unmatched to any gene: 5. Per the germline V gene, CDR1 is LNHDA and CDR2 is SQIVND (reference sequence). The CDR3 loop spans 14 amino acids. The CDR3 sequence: CASSIPDRVYEQYF. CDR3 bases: TGTGCCAGTAGTATCCCGGACAGGGTTTACGAGCAGTACTTC.

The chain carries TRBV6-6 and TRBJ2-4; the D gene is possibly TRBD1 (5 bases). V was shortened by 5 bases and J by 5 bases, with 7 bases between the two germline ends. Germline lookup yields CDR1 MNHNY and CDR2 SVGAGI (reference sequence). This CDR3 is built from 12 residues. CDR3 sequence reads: CASSQTENIQYF. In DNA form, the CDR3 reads TGTGCCAGCAGTCAGACAGAAAACATTCAGTACTTC.

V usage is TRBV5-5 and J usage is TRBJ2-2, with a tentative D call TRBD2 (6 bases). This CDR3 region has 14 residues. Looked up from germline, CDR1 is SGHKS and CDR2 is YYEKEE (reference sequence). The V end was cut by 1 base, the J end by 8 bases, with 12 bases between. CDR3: CASSLLGGNGELFF. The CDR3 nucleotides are TGTGCCAGCAGCTTGTTGGGGGGAAATGGGGAGCTGTTTTTT. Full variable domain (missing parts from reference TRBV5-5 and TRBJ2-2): DAGVTQSPTHLIKTRGQQVTLRCSPISGHKSVSWYQQVLGQGPQFIFQYYEKEERGRGNFPDRFSARQFPNYSSELNVNALLLGDSALYLCASSLLGGNGELFFGEGSRLTVL.

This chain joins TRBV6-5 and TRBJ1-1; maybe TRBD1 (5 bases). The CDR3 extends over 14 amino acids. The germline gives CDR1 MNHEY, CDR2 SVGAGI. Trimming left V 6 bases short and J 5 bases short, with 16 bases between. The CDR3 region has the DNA TGTGCCAGCAGCCCAGCCGGGGGGGGGACTGAAGCTTTCTTT. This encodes CASSPAGGGTEAFF.

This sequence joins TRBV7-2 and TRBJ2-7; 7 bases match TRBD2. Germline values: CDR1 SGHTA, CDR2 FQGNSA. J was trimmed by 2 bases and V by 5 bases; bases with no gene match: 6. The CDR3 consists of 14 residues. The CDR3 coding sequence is TGTGCCAGCAGCCCGAGTGGGGGGGCCTACGAGCAGTACTTC. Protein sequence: CASSPSGGAYEQYF.

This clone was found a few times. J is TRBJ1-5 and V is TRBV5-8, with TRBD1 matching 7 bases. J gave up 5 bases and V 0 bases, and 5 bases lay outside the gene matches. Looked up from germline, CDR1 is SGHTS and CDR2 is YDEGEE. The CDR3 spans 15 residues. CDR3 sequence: CASSLDRGSYQPQHF. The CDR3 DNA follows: TGTGCCAGCAGCTTGGACAGGGGATCATATCAGCCCCAGCATTTT. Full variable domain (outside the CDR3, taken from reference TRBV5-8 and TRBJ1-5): EAGVTQSPTHLIKTRGQQATLRCSPISGHTSVYWYQQALGLGLQFLLWYDEGEERNRGNFPPRFSGRQFPNYSSELNVNALELEDSALYLCASSLDRGSYQPQHFGDGTRLSIL.

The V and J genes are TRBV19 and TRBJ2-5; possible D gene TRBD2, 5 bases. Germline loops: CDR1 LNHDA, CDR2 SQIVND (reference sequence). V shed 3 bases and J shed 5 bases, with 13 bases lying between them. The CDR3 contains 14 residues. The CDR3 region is CASSMGANGETQYF. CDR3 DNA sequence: TGTGCCAGTAGTATGGGAGCTAATGGGGAGACCCAGTACTTC.

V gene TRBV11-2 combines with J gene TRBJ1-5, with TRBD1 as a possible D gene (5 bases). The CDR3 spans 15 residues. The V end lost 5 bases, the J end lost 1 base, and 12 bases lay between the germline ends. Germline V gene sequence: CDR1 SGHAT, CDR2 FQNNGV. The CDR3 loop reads CASSLRGASNQPQHF. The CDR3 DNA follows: TGTGCCAGCAGCCTCCGCGGGGCGAGCAATCAGCCCCAGCATTTT.

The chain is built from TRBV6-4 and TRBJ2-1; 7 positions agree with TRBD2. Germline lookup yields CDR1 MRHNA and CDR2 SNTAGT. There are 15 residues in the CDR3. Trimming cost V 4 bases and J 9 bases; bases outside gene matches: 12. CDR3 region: CASSGLAELGSEQFF. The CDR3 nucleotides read TGTGCCAGCAGTGGGCTAGCGGAACTTGGGAGTGAGCAGTTCTTC.

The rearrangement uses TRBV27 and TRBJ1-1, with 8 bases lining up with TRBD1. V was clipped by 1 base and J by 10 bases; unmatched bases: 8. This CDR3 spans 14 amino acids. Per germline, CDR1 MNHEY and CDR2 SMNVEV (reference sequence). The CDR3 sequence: CASSLWGTGRAAFF. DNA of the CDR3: TGTGCCAGCAGTTTATGGGGGACAGGTCGTGCAGCTTTCTTT.

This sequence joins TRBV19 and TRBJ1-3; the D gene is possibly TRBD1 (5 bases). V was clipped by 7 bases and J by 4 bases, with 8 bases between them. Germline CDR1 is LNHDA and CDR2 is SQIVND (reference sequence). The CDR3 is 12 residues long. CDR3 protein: CASKGPGNTIYF. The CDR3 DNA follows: TGTGCCAGTAAGGGGCCAGGAAACACCATATATTTT.

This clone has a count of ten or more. The DNA of the CDR3 is TGTGCCAGCAGCGTAGACAACCCTAATGAAAAACTGTTTTTT. Its translation: CASSVDNPNEKLFF. This rearrangement joins TRBV7-9 to TRBJ1-4; D gene ambiguous. The CDR3 spans 14 residues. Germline-derived CDR1 and CDR2 are SEHNR and FQNEAQ (reference sequence). The V gene lost 5 bases and the J gene lost 3 bases, with 10 bases spanning the gap.

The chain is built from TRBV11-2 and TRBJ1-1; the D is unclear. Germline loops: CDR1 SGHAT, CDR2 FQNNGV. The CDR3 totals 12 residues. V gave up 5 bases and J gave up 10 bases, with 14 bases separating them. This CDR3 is CASSLGPVVAFF. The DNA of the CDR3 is TGTGCCAGCAGCCTTGGTCCAGTCGTAGCTTTCTTT.

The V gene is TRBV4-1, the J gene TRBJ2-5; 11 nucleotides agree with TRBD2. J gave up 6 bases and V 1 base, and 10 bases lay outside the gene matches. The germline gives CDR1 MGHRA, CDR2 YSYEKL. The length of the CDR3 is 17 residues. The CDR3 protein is CASSQVDIAGGAKTQYF. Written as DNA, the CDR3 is TGCGCCAGCAGCCAAGTCGATATAGCGGGGGGGGCGAAGACCCAGTACTTC.

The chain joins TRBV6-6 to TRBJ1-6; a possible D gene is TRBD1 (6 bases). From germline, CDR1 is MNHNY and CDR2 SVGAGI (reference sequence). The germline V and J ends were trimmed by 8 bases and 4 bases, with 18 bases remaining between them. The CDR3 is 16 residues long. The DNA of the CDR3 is TGTGCCAGCGGGGCAGTCTCCAGGGGATATAATTCACCCCTCCACTTT. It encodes CASGAVSRGYNSPLHF.

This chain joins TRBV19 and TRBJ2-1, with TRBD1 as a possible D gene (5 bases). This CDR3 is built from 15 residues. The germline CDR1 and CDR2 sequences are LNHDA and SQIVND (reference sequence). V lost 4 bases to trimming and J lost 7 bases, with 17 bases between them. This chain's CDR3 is CASSRRGHTVNEQFF. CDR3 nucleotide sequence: TGTGCCAGTAGTAGAAGAGGACACACCGTTAATGAGCAGTTCTTC.

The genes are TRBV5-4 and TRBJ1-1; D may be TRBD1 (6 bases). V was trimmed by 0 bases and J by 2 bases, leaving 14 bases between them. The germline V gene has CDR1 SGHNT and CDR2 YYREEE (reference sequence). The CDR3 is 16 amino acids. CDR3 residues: CASSLELGQRNTEAFF. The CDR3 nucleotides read TGTGCCAGCAGCTTGGAGCTAGGACAGCGTAACACTGAAGCTTTCTTT.

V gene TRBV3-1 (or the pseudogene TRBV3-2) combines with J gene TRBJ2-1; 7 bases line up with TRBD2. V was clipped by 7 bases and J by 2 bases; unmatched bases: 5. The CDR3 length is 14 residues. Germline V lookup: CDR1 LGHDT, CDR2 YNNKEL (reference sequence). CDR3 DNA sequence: TGTGCCAGCACCCGACTAGCAGCCTACAATGAGCAGTTCTTC. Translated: CASTRLAAYNEQFF.

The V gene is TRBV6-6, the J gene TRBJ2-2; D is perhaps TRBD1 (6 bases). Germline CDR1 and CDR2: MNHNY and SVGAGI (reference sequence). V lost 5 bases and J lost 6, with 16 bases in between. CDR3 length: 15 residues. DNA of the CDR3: TGTGCCAGCAGTCACCCCGGACAGAGCCCCGGGGAGCTGTTTTTT. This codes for CASSHPGQSPGELFF.

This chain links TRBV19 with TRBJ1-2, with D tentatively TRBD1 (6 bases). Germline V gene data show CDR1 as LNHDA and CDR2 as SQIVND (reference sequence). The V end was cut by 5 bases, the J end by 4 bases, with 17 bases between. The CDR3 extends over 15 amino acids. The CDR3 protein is CASSRTDLIGYGYTF. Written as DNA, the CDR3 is TGTGCCAGTAGTCGGACAGACCTAATCGGCTATGGCTACACCTTC.

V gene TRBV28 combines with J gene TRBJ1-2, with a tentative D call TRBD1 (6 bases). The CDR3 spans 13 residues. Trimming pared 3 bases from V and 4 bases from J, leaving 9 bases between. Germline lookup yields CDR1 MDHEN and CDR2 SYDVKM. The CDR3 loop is CASSFRQVYGYTF. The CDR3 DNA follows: TGTGCCAGCAGTTTTCGACAGGTCTATGGCTACACCTTC.